This is a list of T cell receptor beta chains from one sample in a study of T cell responses to AZD1222 COVID-19 vaccine. Sequencing was performed with immunoSEQ multiplex PCR; in TCRdb, only in-frame clones are kept and a portion is missing. This repertoire shows some 150,000 clones, about nine tenths found once; its top ten account for approximately 2.7%. This sample comprised peripheral blood, obtained on day 0 of MenACWY control vaccination. These receptors all come from an adult in good health. Each CDR3 is given with its conserved first and last residue. The D gene is left open where the match is weak. The size field is filled for only some rows; it gives once, few, many or a size class.

>TRBJ1-5|NA|TRBD1|TRBV5-4
TGTGCCAGCAGCCCGGACAGGGGCCACTTGCAGCCCCAGCATTTT
CASSPDRGHLQPQHF
>TRBJ2-1|NA|TRBD2|TRBV15
TGTGCCACCAGCAAGGGGCAACTAGCGGGAGGCTTCAATGAGCAGTTCTTC
CATSKGQLAGGFNEQFF
>TRBJ1-1|NA|TRBD1|TRBV5-1
TGCGCCAGCAGCGGCATACAGGGGCGCGCTGAAGCTTTCTTT
CASSGIQGRAEAFF
>TRBJ1-5|NA|NA|TRBV3-1/TRBV3-2
TGTGCCAGCAGCCAAGGGGCAGCCCAGCATTTT
CASSQGAAQHF
>TRBJ1-6|NA|NA|TRBV5-4
TGTGCCAGCAGCTTGAGCGGCTACTATAATTCACCCCTCCACTTT
CASSLSGYYNSPLHF
>TRBJ2-2|NA|NA|TRBV10-3
TGTGCCATCAGTGAGTCGAGTCCAGTCACCGGGGAGCTGTTTTTT
CAISESSPVTGELFF
>TRBJ1-3|NA|NA|TRBV6-5
TGTGCCAGCAGTTCCGCCCTCTCTGGAAACACCATATATTTT
CASSSALSGNTIYF
>TRBJ1-5|few|NA|TRBV2
TGTGCCAGCAGGCAGCTCCAAAATCAGCCCCAGCATTTT
CASRQLQNQPQHF
>TRBJ1-5|NA|NA|TRBV2
TGTGCCAGCAGTGAGGGTCGATATCAGCCCCAGCATTTT
CASSEGRYQPQHF
>TRBJ2-7|NA|NA|TRBV21-1
TGTGCCAGCCCTGGACAGGGGGGTTGCTACGAGCAGTACTTC
CASPGQGGCYEQYF
>TRBJ1-5|few|NA|TRBV6-7
TGTGCCAGCAGTTACTCCCTCGGGTGGTGCAATCAGCCCCAGCATTTT
CASSYSLGWCNQPQHF
>TRBJ1-5|NA|NA|TRBV9
TGTGCCAGCAGCCCTGGCGTAGATTCTACAGGGTCGCGGGTCCAGCCCCAGCATTTT
CASSPGVDSTGSRVQPQHF
>TRBJ1-2|NA|NA|TRBV29-1
TGCAGCGCCCCAGGGGAGAACTATGGCTACACCTTC
CSAPGENYGYTF
>TRBJ1-2|NA|NA|TRBV9
TGTGCCAGCAGCGTAATAGACGGCCCTCCCTACACCTTC
CASSVIDGPPYTF
>TRBJ2-7|NA|NA|TRBV5-4
TGTGCCAGCAGTCAAACAGGAGGAGGGAGAGTCTACGAGCAGTACTTC
CASSQTGGGRVYEQYF
>TRBJ2-5|NA|TRBD1|TRBV25-1
TGTGCCAGCAGTGAATACCGGACAGGGGTTCGAGAGACCCAGTACTTC
CASSEYRTGVRETQYF
>TRBJ1-1|NA|NA|TRBV19
TGTGCCAGTAGTATAGGTAGAGGGTGGAAGAACACTGAAGCTTTCTTT
CASSIGRGWKNTEAFF
>TRBJ1-1|NA|TRBD1|TRBV5-1
TGCGCCAGCAGCCCCTACAGGGGTGGCACTGAAGCTTTCTTT
CASSPYRGGTEAFF
>TRBJ1-2|NA|TRBD1|TRBV6-1
TGTGCCAGCAGTGAAATGACAGGGAGGATAGAGGGCGGCTACACCTTC
CASSEMTGRIEGGYTF
>TRBJ2-5|NA|TRBD2|TRBV10-1
TGCGCCAGCAGTAGGCTAGCGGGAGAGACCCAGTACTTC
CASSRLAGETQYF
>TRBJ2-2|NA|TRBD2|TRBV2
TGTGCCAGCAGTGGACTAGCGGGAGGTGGCACCGGGGAGCTGTTTTTT
CASSGLAGGGTGELFF
>TRBJ1-4|NA|TRBD1|TRBV4-1
TGCGCCAGCACCGCGCTAGACAGGGAAGGGGAAAAACTGTTTTTT
CASTALDREGEKLFF
>TRBJ1-5|NA|NA|TRBV10-3
TGTGCCATCAGTGAGTCAGGGTTTGGGCAGCCCCAGCATTTT
CAISESGFGQPQHF
>TRBJ2-7|NA|NA|TRBV10-3
TGTGCCATCAGTGATGGGCCCTACGAGCAGTACTTC
CAISDGPYEQYF
>TRBJ2-1|once|NA|TRBV24-1
TGTGCCACCAGTGATTTTAAGGGAAACAATGAGCAGTTCTTC
CATSDFKGNNEQFF
>TRBJ2-7|NA|NA|TRBV2
TGTGCCAGCACCCTGCGGGACTTCCACTCCGAGCAGTACTTC
CASTLRDFHSEQYF
>TRBJ1-6|once|TRBD1|TRBV7-3
TGTGCCAGCAGCTCCGGGGACAGGAATTCACCCCTCCACTTT
CASSSGDRNSPLHF
>TRBJ1-5|NA|NA|TRBV28
TGTGCCAGCTCTGGGCAGGGAGGGTTGAATCAGCCCCAGCATTTT
CASSGQGGLNQPQHF
>TRBJ1-5|NA|NA|TRBV27
TGTGCCAGCAGTTTGGATAAAGGCGCCAATCAGCCCCAGCATTTT
CASSLDKGANQPQHF
>TRBJ1-2|NA|NA|TRBV28
TGTGCCAGCAGTTCAAACATGTGGGGCTACACCTTC
CASSSNMWGYTF
>TRBJ1-1|NA|TRBD1|TRBV9
TGTGCCAGCAGCCTGGGACAGGGCGCCACTGAAGCTTTCTTT
CASSLGQGATEAFF
>TRBJ2-1|NA|NA|TRBV28
TGTGCCAGCAGTTTGGGGAGCCTATCCTACAATGAGCAGTTCTTC
CASSLGSLSYNEQFF
>TRBJ2-1|NA|TRBD2|TRBV15
TGTGCTTCTAGCGGGGGATACAATGAGCAGTTCTTC
CASSGGYNEQFF
>TRBJ2-7|NA|TRBD2|TRBV6-2/TRBV6-3
TGTGCCAGCAGTTACCCCCTCGGTCGCGATAGCGGGAGACACGAGCAGTACTTC
CASSYPLGRDSGRHEQYF
>TRBJ2-2|NA|NA|TRBV27
TGTGCCAGCAGGACCCCGGGACAAAACACCGGGGAGCTGTTTTTT
CASRTPGQNTGELFF
>TRBJ2-7|NA|NA|TRBV30
TGTGCCTGCCTCCCGGTGGGGGACTCCTACGAGCAGTACTTC
CACLPVGDSYEQYF
>TRBJ2-2|NA|NA|TRBV6-5
TGTGCCAGCATCCCCCAGGGGAACACCGGGGAGCTGTTTTTT
CASIPQGNTGELFF
>TRBJ2-3|NA|TRBD2|TRBV7-3
TGTGCCAGCAGGAGGACTAGCGGGAAGTCAGATACGCAGTATTTT
CASRRTSGKSDTQYF
>TRBJ2-7|NA|NA|TRBV19
TGTGCCAGTAGCCAAGACCGGGACTCCTACGAGCAGTACTTC
CASSQDRDSYEQYF
>TRBJ2-1|NA|NA|TRBV20-1
TGCAGTGCTAGACGGACCAATGAGCAGTTCTTC
CSARRTNEQFF
>TRBJ1-2|NA|NA|TRBV7-9
TGTGCCAGCAGCCCCGACTCGGGCTATGGCTACACCTTC
CASSPDSGYGYTF
>TRBJ1-3|NA|NA|TRBV4-2
TGTGCCAGCAGCGTCAGGGTTATCCTCGGAAACACCATATATTTT
CASSVRVILGNTIYF
>TRBJ1-1|NA|NA|TRBV27
TGTGCCAGCAGTTTAGAGCCCGTGAACACTGAAGCTTTCTTT
CASSLEPVNTEAFF
>TRBJ2-3|NA|NA|TRBV6-2/TRBV6-3
TGTGCCAGCAGTTTAATAGGGGCCACCACAGATACGCAGTATTTT
CASSLIGATTDTQYF
>TRBJ2-4|NA|TRBD1|TRBV5-5
TGTGCCAGCAGCTTGGGGGACAGGACCATAGCCAAAAACATTCAGTACTTC
CASSLGDRTIAKNIQYF
>TRBJ1-5|NA|TRBD1|TRBV27
TGTGCCAGCAGTTCCCGACAGGGAGCGGGAATCAATCAGCCCCAGCATTTT
CASSSRQGAGINQPQHF
>TRBJ2-1|NA|TRBD2|TRBV11-2
TGTGCCAGCAGCGGGACTAGCGGGGGCAATGAGCAGTTCTTC
CASSGTSGGNEQFF
>TRBJ1-2|NA|NA|TRBV5-1
TGCGCCAGCAGCTTGGCTCCAGGCATGGCTTACGGCTACACCTTC
CASSLAPGMAYGYTF
>TRBJ2-7|NA|TRBD2|TRBV28
TGTGCCAGCAGACCCACTAGCGGCTCCTACGAGCAGTACTTC
CASRPTSGSYEQYF
>TRBJ2-7|NA|NA|TRBV30
TGTGCCTGGAATCAGGACAGACTTCCCTACGAGCAGTACTTC
CAWNQDRLPYEQYF
>TRBJ2-1|NA|NA|TRBV21-1
TGTGCCAGCAGCAGTGGGACTAGCGGGATGAGCTCCTACAATGAGCAGTTCTTC
CASSSGTSGMSSYNEQFF
>TRBJ2-1|NA|NA|TRBV19
TGTGCCAGTAGTATAGGGTTCGGGTACAATGAGCAGTTCTTC
CASSIGFGYNEQFF
>TRBJ1-6|NA|NA|TRBV11-2
TGTGCCAGCAGCCGCGTTGGCCCTCCCAATAATTCACCCCTCCACTTT
CASSRVGPPNNSPLHF
>TRBJ2-7|NA|NA|TRBV7-8
TGTGCCAGCAGCTCCAACTCCTACGAGCAGTACTTC
CASSSNSYEQYF
>TRBJ2-1|NA|NA|TRBV13
TGTGCCAGCAGCCCCTTCCTGACCAGGGCGGGGGCGTTCTTC
CASSPFLTRAGAFF